The sequence of this TCR beta chain was determined in a study of Ad26.COV2.S vaccination and SARS-CoV-2 variants. Study-wide results and caveats: Responses of spike-specific T cells (both CD8+ and CD4+) reportedly showed substantial breadth after vaccination.

A remark on this clone: What it binds is not known.

This CDR3 comprises 16 residues. CDR1 and CDR2 (germline): MGHDK, SYGVNS. The ends were cut back, 4 bases at V and 4 bases at J, with 17 bases in the middle. Treatment of the sample: around 19 received Ad26.COV2.S at low or high dose, single or two shots; several received placebo; per-sample allocation not given. Collection of samples fell on day 63 after the first vaccine or placebo injection. Immunization relied on an Ad26 vector, which expressed Wuhan-strain SARS-CoV-2 spike. TCRdb's table, derived via immunoSEQ multiplex PCR, lists solely in-frame clones and lacks some. In the table there are about 680,000 clones, 89% of which are singletons.

The V call is TRBV25-1, the J call TRBJ1-3; D might be TRBD1 (5 bases). The TCR comes from a person aged 18-60 years who received the Ad26.COV2.S COVID-19 vaccine or a placebo. The starting material was peripheral blood, obtained in a trial of Ad26.COV2.S vaccine versus placebo. The CDR3 DNA sequence: TGTGCCAGCAGTGCGTCCGGGGCCGGGGGAGGAAACACCATATATTTT. This encodes CASSASGAGGGNTIYF.